Listed here are 22 T cell receptor beta chains from one sample, sequenced in a study of cytotoxic CD8 clonotypes in ibrutinib-treated CLL. TCRdb keeps only in-frame clones here, not all; method: immunoSEQ multiplex PCR. This sample carries around 97,000 clones, approximately 78% of them seen once, and the ten largest clones take about 30%. The sample consisted of PBMCs, taken after 12 months of ibrutinib treatment. The receptor source for this set is a human donor with chronic lymphocytic leukemia.

This chain uses TRBV6-6 with TRBJ2-5; no firm D call. Looked up from germline, CDR1 is MNHNY and CDR2 is SVGAGI (reference sequence). Trimming stripped 6 bases from V and 5 bases from J, with 7 bases between. The CDR3 is made up of 11 amino acids. CDR3 in amino acids: CASRVGETQYF. The CDR3 bases are TGTGCCAGCAGGGTGGGGGAGACCCAGTACTTC.

The V call is TRBV9, the J call TRBJ2-1, with 8 bases identical to TRBD1. Looked up from germline, CDR1 is SGDLS and CDR2 is YYNGEE. The CDR3 runs 16 residues. After removal of 0 bases from V and 1 base from J, the junction contained 3 bases not matched to a gene. Here the CDR3 reads CASSVGQGASYNEQFF. The CDR3 region has the DNA TGTGCCAGCAGCGTAGGGCAGGGGGCTTCCTACAATGAGCAGTTCTTC.

The rearrangement uses TRBV6-5 and TRBJ1-3; D gene unclear. CDR3 length equals 14 residues. The germline V gene encodes CDR1 MNHEY and CDR2 SVGAGI. With 8 bases removed from V and 4 bases from J, the gap between germline ends came to 15 bases. The DNA of the CDR3 is TGTGCCAGCCGCGACACCAAGCGGGGAAACACCATATATTTT. It translates to CASRDTKRGNTIYF.

The rearrangement links TRBV5-1 to TRBJ2-1; 8 bases map to TRBD1. Germline V gene sequence: CDR1 SGHRS, CDR2 YFSETQ. The CDR3 runs 13 residues. J gave up 8 bases and V 5 bases, and 6 bases lay outside the gene matches. The DNA for the CDR3 is TGCGCCAGCAGGGAACAGGGGGGCGATGAGCAGTTCTTC. Residues: CASREQGGDEQFF.

This clone was counted once. This chain links TRBV19 with TRBJ1-1, with TRBD1 as a possible D gene (5 bases). The CDR3 consists of 13 residues. V was clipped by 6 bases and J by 4 bases, with 12 bases between them. CDR1 is LNHDA and CDR2 is SQIVND in the germline V gene (reference sequence). The CDR3 sequence: CASRKGSTTEAFF. For the CDR3, the DNA is TGTGCCAGTAGGAAGGGGTCGACCACTGAAGCTTTCTTT.

The chain has TRBV10-2 and TRBJ2-7; the D gene is possibly TRBD1 (7 bases). Germline V gene sequence: CDR1 WSHSY, CDR2 SAAADI. Deletions cut 8 bases from V and 4 bases from J, with 18 bases between. This CDR3 is built from 14 residues. The CDR3 here is CASVNRGGGYEQYF. Written as DNA, the CDR3 is TGCGCCAGCGTTAACAGGGGAGGAGGGTACGAGCAGTACTTC.

The gene calls are TRBV4-3 and TRBJ2-2; D is perhaps TRBD2 (6 bases). CDR1 is LGHNA, CDR2 YSLEER, per germline. The CDR3 runs to 16 residues. Trimming took off 0 bases at V and 4 bases at J, with 12 bases between the two ends. The CDR3 DNA reads as TGCGCCAGCAGCCAAGAATTGGGGAGGAGCACCGGGGAGCTGTTTTTT. Amino acids: CASSQELGRSTGELFF.

V gene TRBV30 combines with J gene TRBJ1-1, with 9 nucleotides matching TRBD1. The CDR3 extends over 12 amino acids. Unmatched junction bases numbered 3, after V lost 5 bases and J lost 5 bases. Germline values: CDR1 GTSNPN, CDR2 SVGIG (reference sequence). The CDR3 DNA follows: TGTGCCTGGGACAGGGGGGAGACTGAAGCTTTCTTT. Encoded protein: CAWDRGETEAFF. Combining the CDR3 with reference TRBV30 and TRBJ1-1 gives the whole variable domain SQTIHQWPATLVQPVGSPLSLECTVEGTSNPNLYWYRQAAGRGLQLLFYSVGIGQISSEVPQNLSASRPQDRQFILSSKKLLLSDSGFYLCAWDRGETEAFFGQGTRLTVV.

This chain joins TRBV5-1 and TRBJ1-3, with TRBD1 identical over 12 bases. This CDR3 contains 16 residues. V shed 4 bases and J 1 base; nucleotides not matched to a gene: 3. The germline V gene encodes CDR1 SGHRS and CDR2 YFSETQ. CDR3 nucleotide sequence: TGCGCCAGCAGCCCGGGACAGGGGGCTTCTGGAAACACCATATATTTT. It codes for CASSPGQGASGNTIYF.

The rearrangement joins TRBV15 to TRBJ2-7; 9 nucleotides align to TRBD1. The J segment lost 5 bases and the V segment lost 5 bases, leaving 19 bases of the junction unmatched. CDR1 and CDR2 (germline): LNHNV, YYDKDF (reference sequence). The CDR3 covers 18 residues. Here the CDR3 reads CATSVTSGQGVWTDEQYF. CDR3 nucleotides: TGTGCCACCAGCGTAACCTCGGGACAGGGAGTTTGGACTGACGAGCAGTACTTC.

The rearrangement joins TRBV11-3 to TRBJ1-5, with D uncertain. The CDR3 is 13 amino acids. V lost 5 bases, J lost 7 bases, and 12 bases lay in between. Germline V CDR1 and CDR2: SGHNT, YENEEA. Here the CDR3 reads CASSEGEGQPQHF. For the CDR3, the DNA is TGTGCCAGCAGCGAAGGAGAGGGACAGCCCCAGCATTTT.

V and J are TRBV6-6 and TRBJ1-6; TRBD1 aligns across 11 bases. Germline CDR1 reads MNHNY; CDR2 reads SVGAGI (reference sequence). V was clipped by 6 bases and J by 10 bases; unmatched bases: 5. CDR3 size: 14 residues. CDR3 loop: CASSLDRGPSPLHF. As DNA, the CDR3 is TGTGCCAGCAGCTTGGACAGGGGGCCCTCACCCCTCCACTTT.

The rearrangement joins TRBV5-1 to TRBJ2-7; 8 nucleotides agree with TRBD1. The CDR3 extends over 14 amino acids. Germline V gives CDR1 SGHRS, CDR2 YFSETQ. V shed 6 bases and J 7 bases; nucleotides not matched to a gene: 12. CDR3 nucleotide sequence: TGCGCCAGCACCCCGTCAGGGGGCCTGAGGGAGCAGTACTTC. The encoded protein is CASTPSGGLREQYF.

This clone appeared many times. The genes are TRBV9 and TRBJ1-6, with 9 bases that match TRBD1. Losses at the gene ends were 1 base for V and 5 bases for J; bases not matched to a gene: 4. The CDR3 loop spans 16 amino acids. Germline loops: CDR1 SGDLS, CDR2 YYNGEE. CDR3 nucleotides: TGTGCCAGCAGCGTACGGGACAGGGTTCATAATTCACCCCTCCACTTT. Protein: CASSVRDRVHNSPLHF.

This clone was counted a few times. J is TRBJ2-7 and V is TRBV15, with D tentatively TRBD1 or TRBD2 (5 bases each). Trimming cost V 1 base and J 2 bases, with 9 bases left between them. The CDR3 extends over 14 amino acids. The germline CDR1 and CDR2 sequences are LNHNV and YYDKDF (reference sequence). CDR3 amino acids: CATSRAPGPYEQYF. The CDR3 nucleotides read TGTGCCACCAGCAGAGCACCGGGACCCTACGAGCAGTACTTC.

This clone has a handful of counts. The chain carries TRBV18 and TRBJ1-5; the D is unclear. From germline, CDR1 is KGHSH and CDR2 LQKENI. This CDR3 comprises 12 residues. Trimming removed 5 bases at V and 2 bases at J, with 4 bases between. The CDR3 region has the DNA TGTGCCAGCTCATCCGGCAATCAGCCCCAGCATTTT. Its protein is CASSSGNQPQHF.

This clone was seen just once. The chain carries TRBV5-1 and TRBJ1-3; 9 nucleotides line up with TRBD1. V was clipped by 5 bases and J by 10 bases; unmatched bases: 22. The length of the CDR3 is 18 residues. CDR1 and CDR2 from the germline V gene are SGHRS and YFSETQ. CDR3: CASRRSGTGYTLQTTIYF. The DNA of the CDR3 is TGCGCCAGCAGGCGTTCCGGGACAGGGTATACTCTGCAGACGACCATATATTTT. The entire variable domain, with the rest obtained from reference TRBV5-1 and TRBJ1-3, is as follows: KAGVTQTPRYLIKTRGQQVTLSCSPISGHRSVSWYQQTPGQGLQFLFEYFSETQRNKGNFPGRFSGRQFSNSRSEMNVSTLELGDSALYLCASRRSGTGYTLQTTIYFGEGSWLTVV.

The chain recombines TRBV19 with TRBJ1-1; maybe TRBD1 (5 bases). Per germline, CDR1 LNHDA and CDR2 SQIVND (reference sequence). The CDR3 contains 14 residues. Trimming removed 10 bases from V and 6 bases from J, with 21 bases in between. The CDR3 DNA sequence: TGTGCCACTACTCCCGAGGGGTTTATGGCTGAAGCTTTCTTT. This translates into CATTPEGFMAEAFF. The whole variable domain, filled in from reference TRBV19 and TRBJ1-1, reads DGGITQSPKYLFRKEGQNVTLSCEQNLNHDAMYWYRQDPGQGLRLIYYSQIVNDFQKGDIAEGYSVSREKKESFPLTVTSAQKNPTAFYLCATTPEGFMAEAFFGQGTRLTVV.

This sequence joins TRBV11-2 and TRBJ1-3; tentatively, D is TRBD1 (5 bases). V lost 9 bases and J lost 0, with 18 bases in between. Germline values: CDR1 SGHAT, CDR2 FQNNGV. This CDR3 is built from 16 residues. CDR3 in DNA: TGTGCCAGTCCGGAGGGGACTGACTTCTCTGGAAACACCATATATTTT. It encodes CASPEGTDFSGNTIYF.

This clone was observed a single time. The CDR3 coding sequence is TGTGCCAGCACTCAGCGGGGGCCGGGGGCCGAGCAGTACTTC. Its translation is CASTQRGPGAEQYF. The genes are TRBV7-6 and TRBJ2-7; 8 bases are a match to TRBD2. Trimming cost V 7 bases and J 6 bases; bases outside gene matches: 11. The length of the CDR3 is 14 residues. In germline, CDR1 is SGHVS, CDR2 FNYEAQ. Filled out from reference TRBV7-6 and TRBJ2-7, the complete variable domain reads GAGVSQSPRYKVTKRGQDVALRCDPISGHVSLYWYRQALGQGPEFLTYFNYEAQQDKSGLPNDRFSAERPEGSISTLTIQRTEQRDSAMYRCASTQRGPGAEQYFGPGTRLTVT.

The chain combines TRBV7-2 with TRBJ2-1, with 9 bases that match TRBD2. CDR3 size: 15 residues. Germline V gives CDR1 SGHTA, CDR2 FQGNSA. Losses at the gene ends were 5 bases for V and 6 bases for J; bases not matched to a gene: 8. CDR3 region: CASSAGTSTGNEQFF. The CDR3 DNA follows: TGTGCCAGCAGCGCCGGGACTAGCACGGGCAATGAGCAGTTCTTC.

This clone has only one observation. V is TRBV5-4 and J is TRBJ1-2; 8 nucleotides agree with TRBD1. V was pared by 5 bases and J by 4 bases, with 10 bases of the junction left unmatched. CDR3 length: 15 amino acids. Germline loops: CDR1 SGHNT, CDR2 YYREEE (reference sequence). The CDR3 sequence is CASRTQGGGSYGYTF. The CDR3 DNA reads as TGTGCCAGCAGGACACAGGGGGGGGGATCCTATGGCTACACCTTC.